This T cell receptor (beta chain) was sequenced during a study of molecular identifiers for immune sequencing clone quantification. Whole-study findings and limits: In a background of 950,000 to 1,000,000 naive cells, spiked Jurkat TCR RNA from one cell was reportedly detectable. Underestimation of highly expanded clone sizes could arise where identical TCR molecules share a barcode.

Based on a CD8+CD4-CCR7+CD45RA+ profile, naive CD8 T cells were sorted. TCRdb re-derived calls from the PCR reads in MiXCR, one entry per CDR3 protein. Of about 510,000 distinct CDR3 sequences listed, about a fifth are singletons. V was clipped by 0 bases and J by 2 bases, with 12 bases between them. Germline CDR1 SGHDN, CDR2 FVKESK. The CDR3 has 16 amino acids. This clonotype showed up many times. Its antigen is not known. This receptor was taken from a human donor in good health. Some libraries in this study had Jurkat cell RNA spiked in. This chain uses TRBV14 with TRBJ2-3; D call uncertain. The sample was naive CD8+ T cells from blood, with Jurkat cell RNA spiked in. As for subset: FACS-sorted CD8+CD4-CCR7+CD45RA+ naive T cells. Here the CDR3 DNA reads TGTGCCAGCAGCCAAGACTACGGAATAATCACAGATACGCAGTATTTT. As protein: CASSQDYGIITDTQYF. Full variable domain (remainder filled in from reference TRBV14 and TRBJ2-3): EAGVTQFPSHSVIEKGQTVTLRCDPISGHDNLYWYRRVMGKEIKFLLHFVKESKQDESGMPNNRFLAERTGGTYSTLKVQPAELEDSGVYFCASSQDYGIITDTQYFGPGTRLTVL.